By frequency in the sample, the clone carrying this TCR beta chain is medium-sized. TCRdb processed the PCR reads anew with MiXCR; each CDR3 protein has one entry. This sample has over 2,500 distinct CDR3 sequences, with around a tenth found just once. This record comes from a study of CXCR3 chemokines and chemotherapy response in bladder cancer. The germline V gene encodes CDR1 LNHDA and CDR2 SQIVND (reference sequence). This CDR3 is 13 amino acids long. V was shortened by 5 bases and J by 7 bases, with 12 bases between the two germline ends. The genes are TRBV19 and TRBJ1-5; D is unclear. The TCR originated in a human donor with bladder cancer that responded to neoadjuvant chemotherapy. Sampling was carried out from a patient whose treatment included neoadjuvant chemotherapy. CDR3 coding DNA: TGTGCCAGTAGTTCGACGTTGGACCAGCCCCAGCATTTT. As protein: CASSSTLDQPQHF.